Sequencing of this T cell receptor (beta chain) was carried out in a study of spatial heterogeneity in lung cancer. This clonotype occurred many times. Its antigen is still unknown. Time point given: sample taken at primary tumor resection. Untreated early-stage non-small cell lung cancer patients, fewer than 85 in total, were the donors. MiXCR, run by TCRdb on the 5' RACE reads, gives a single entry per CDR3 protein. The repertoire holds 39,000 or so distinct CDR3 sequences, with 6.5% to 8.5% as singletons. Findings of the study overall: TCRs found ubiquitously expanded in tumor appeared in blood more at resection than at follow-up.

The CDR3 contains 15 residues. Germline V lookup: CDR1 SEHNR, CDR2 FQNEAQ (reference sequence). Trimming pared 4 bases from V and 6 bases from J, leaving 16 bases between. The rearrangement links TRBV7-9 to TRBJ1-5, with D possibly TRBD1 on 6 matching bases. The receptor's source is a male donor with early-stage non-small cell lung cancer. Sequencing was performed on PBMCs, taken at surgery. CDR3 protein: CASSSRQERGQPQHF. The CDR3 DNA is TGTGCCAGCAGCTCGCGACAGGAAAGGGGTCAGCCCCAGCATTTT. Variable domain in full (rest from reference TRBV7-9 and TRBJ1-5): DTGVSQNPRHKITKRGQNVTFRCDPISEHNRLYWYRQTLGQGPEFLTYFQNEAQLEKSRLLSDRFSAERPKGSFSTLEIQRTEQGDSAMYLCASSSRQERGQPQHFGDGTRLSIL.